This T cell receptor beta chain was profiled in a study of blood T cell repertoires in COVID-19. Overall study: COVID-19 samples collected from the United States, Italy and Spain covered acute and convalescent phases. In each case, the material was cDNA or gDNA derived from T cells, B-cell-depleted T cells, or PBMCs.

Under the authors' procedure: Amplification of reference gene primers was used by the study to estimate nucleated cell counts. The table came from immunoSEQ multiplex PCR; TCRdb's copy has only in-frame clones and leaves some out. Clone size and the V and J calls come from that table; the DNA yielded D and trimming. The sample lists 150,000 to 200,000 clones, 80% to 85% occurring once. A Seattle source enrolled patients during active infection and followed them longitudinally. V gave up 4 bases and J gave up 2 bases; unmatched junction bases: 11. CDR3 length equals 16 residues. Germline V gene sequence: CDR1 MGHRA, CDR2 YSYEKL.

This clonotype was obtained from a woman aged 70 to 79 with COVID-19, enrolled during active disease. Sequencing was performed on peripheral blood. The rearrangement links TRBV4-1 to TRBJ2-7; 7 positions agree with TRBD1. CDR3 protein: CASSRAGAGTAYEQYF. CDR3 nucleotide sequence: TGCGCCAGCAGCCGGGCTGGTGCCGGGACAGCCTACGAGCAGTACTTC.